This TCR beta chain was recovered during a study of OX40 agonist ivuxolimab in advanced cancers. Study overall: Hepatocellular carcinoma, melanoma, renal cell or head and neck cancer occurred in dose-escalation patients.

This clone is a singleton in its sample. Data came from immunoSEQ multiplex PCR; TCRdb stores just in-frame clones and leaves some out. The sample consists of about 100,000 clones, about 89% of them appearing once. The CDR3 contains 14 residues. CDR1 and CDR2 (germline): SGHRS, YFSETQ. Germline trimming cut 7 bases from V and 1 base from J; bases unmatched to any gene: 6. The J gene is TRBJ2-3, the V gene TRBV5-1, with TRBD2 identical over 7 bases. The sequence was collected from an adult with an advanced solid tumor such as melanoma, head and neck, liver or kidney cancer. Sample: CD4+ or CD8+ T cells sorted from blood, taken in a trial of the OX40 agonist ivuxolimab. CDR3 residues: CASRGLAGTDTQYF. The CDR3 bases are TGCGCCAGCCGAGGGCTAGCGGGCACAGATACGCAGTATTTT.